This T cell receptor (beta chain) was obtained from a study of T cells in Graves' hyperthyroidism and ophthalmopathy. Germline CDR1 and CDR2: SQVTM and ANQGSEA. There are 13 residues in the CDR3. The trim removed 6 bases at V and 2 bases at J, leaving 5 bases unmatched. Authors of the study amplified TCR beta CDR3 regions from RNA transcripts. Primed by the HTBI set, a first-round RT-PCR was run on the TCR CDR3. Each CDR3 protein gets one entry after TCRdb re-called the multiplex PCR reads with MiXCR. Among 400,000 to 600,000 distinct CDR3 sequences, around 15% were seen once, and the ten largest hold around 28%. The study, taken as a whole, reports: Ophthalmopathy and stable hyperthyroidism were told apart by a 13 V-J model.

This clonotype was counted between two and nine times. Antigen specificity is unknown. The rearrangement links TRBV29-1 to TRBJ2-7, with 9 positions matching TRBD1. The specimen sequenced was blood. This receptor was identified in a woman aged 30 to 39 with Graves' ophthalmopathy. The CDR3 bases are TGCAGCGTGCAGACAGGGGGGGCCTACGAGCAGTACTTC. Translation gives CSVQTGGAYEQYF.